The rows below give T cell receptor beta chains drawn from one sample of a study of untreated major depressive disorder. Assay used: immunoSEQ multiplex PCR; TCRdb lists only in-frame clones, some missing. The data contain about 15,000 clones, approximately 91% of them seen just once; the ten biggest clones take up less than 0.95%. The material sequenced was CD4+ T cells from PBMCs. All receptors derive from a young man with major depressive disorder. The CDR3 runs from the conserved cysteine through the conserved F or W. D genes are given only for firm matches. A row's size may be missing; if present it is once, few, many or a size class.

d_gene	j_gene	abundance	v_gene	CDR3nt	CDR3aa
NA	TRBJ1-4	NA	TRBV28	TGTGCCAGCGGTGGGACCCGGGATGAAAAACTGTTTTTT	CASGGTRDEKLFF
NA	TRBJ1-1	NA	TRBV18	TGTGCCAGCTCACCACCCGGGGTAGAGGACACTGAAGCTTTCTTT	CASSPPGVEDTEAFF
NA	TRBJ2-3	NA	TRBV9	TGTGCCAGCAGCGTCCTCCCACAGGGAAACACAGATACGCAGTATTTT	CASSVLPQGNTDTQYF
NA	TRBJ1-5	NA	TRBV7-2	TGTGCCACCGGTGGGGGCAGGGGCAATCAGCCCCAGCATTTT	CATGGGRGNQPQHF
NA	TRBJ2-7	NA	TRBV5-1	TGCGCCAGCAGCTTTGATACGACGGGGATAGGCTACGAGCAGTACTTC	CASSFDTTGIGYEQYF
TRBD2	TRBJ2-7	NA	TRBV30	TGTGCCTGGGGTTTGGGGGGGGTTGAGCAGTACTTC	CAWGLGGVEQYF
NA	TRBJ1-1	NA	TRBV13	TGTGCCAGCAGCCCCCGCAGGGGTACTGAAGCTTTCTTT	CASSPRRGTEAFF
NA	TRBJ2-7	NA	TRBV10-1	TGCGCCAGCAGTGCTTCCCGGGCTCCCTACGAGCAGTACTTC	CASSASRAPYEQYF
NA	TRBJ1-6	NA	TRBV7-9	TGTGCCAGCACCCCAGTCGGGGGAAATTCACCCCTCCACTTT	CASTPVGGNSPLHF
NA	TRBJ2-3	NA	TRBV5-1	TGCGCCAGCAGCGGAGGGGAGTACACAGATACGCAGTATTTT	CASSGGEYTDTQYF
TRBD1	TRBJ1-1	NA	TRBV5-1	TGCGCCAGCAGCTGGGACAGGTTAAACACTGAAGCTTTCTTT	CASSWDRLNTEAFF
TRBD1	TRBJ2-2	NA	TRBV27	TGTGCCAGCAGCACCTCCCAAAGACAGGGGTGGACCGGGGAGCTGTTTTTT	CASSTSQRQGWTGELFF
NA	TRBJ1-2	few	TRBV4-2	TGTGCCAGCAGCCAAGAGGGGGCCTACACCTTC	CASSQEGAYTF
NA	TRBJ2-4	once	TRBV6-5	TGTGCCAGCAGTTCATCGACATCTCTAGCCAAAAACATTCAGTACTTC	CASSSSTSLAKNIQYF
TRBD1	TRBJ2-3	NA	TRBV6-4	TGTGCCAGCAGTGACAGGGGACAGGGGTTGGATACGCAGTATTTT	CASSDRGQGLDTQYF
TRBD1	TRBJ1-2	NA	TRBV13	TGTGCCAGCAAACGACCGGGACAGCGTTATGGCTACACCTTC	CASKRPGQRYGYTF
NA	TRBJ1-1	NA	TRBV5-1	TGCGCCAGCAGCTTGGGGCAGATGGGGGAAGCTTTCTTT	CASSLGQMGEAFF
TRBD1	TRBJ1-2	NA	TRBV5-1	TGCGCCAGCAGCTTGGGACAGGGGGATGGTGGCTACACCTTC	CASSLGQGDGGYTF
TRBD1	TRBJ2-1	NA	TRBV11-2	TGTGCCAGCAGCACGGGACAGGGGGCGTGGAATGAGCAGTTCTTC	CASSTGQGAWNEQFF